This T cell receptor beta chain is drawn from a study of neurological immune-mediated disorders. Broader study findings: While HTLV-1-associated myelopathy showed the greatest TCR clonal expansion, multiple sclerosis showed the least, falling below healthy controls.

The authors made cDNA by 5'RACE with 10-nucleotide random UMIs. Each CDR3 protein is one row after TCRdb ran MiXCR on the 5' RACE reads. The top ten clones hold about 1.8% of a sample with about 77,000 distinct CDR3 sequences, roughly 9% of them seen once. This clonotype was counted ten times or more. Its target is unknown. The study used blood bank volunteers in Maryland, USA, as healthy controls. Unsorted libraries were generated from 2 million PBMCs held at -80 degrees C. CDR3 length: 13 amino acids. V lost 3 bases, J lost 1 base, and 7 bases lay in between. Germline values: CDR1 MNHEY, CDR2 SMNVEV (reference sequence).

This clonotype was sampled from a man in his fifties or sixties in good health. This rearrangement joins TRBV27 to TRBJ2-7; D is ambiguous. Sequencing used PBMCs. The CDR3 is CASSLGGSYEQYF. The CDR3 DNA is TGTGCCAGCAGTTTGGGCGGATCCTACGAGCAGTACTTC.